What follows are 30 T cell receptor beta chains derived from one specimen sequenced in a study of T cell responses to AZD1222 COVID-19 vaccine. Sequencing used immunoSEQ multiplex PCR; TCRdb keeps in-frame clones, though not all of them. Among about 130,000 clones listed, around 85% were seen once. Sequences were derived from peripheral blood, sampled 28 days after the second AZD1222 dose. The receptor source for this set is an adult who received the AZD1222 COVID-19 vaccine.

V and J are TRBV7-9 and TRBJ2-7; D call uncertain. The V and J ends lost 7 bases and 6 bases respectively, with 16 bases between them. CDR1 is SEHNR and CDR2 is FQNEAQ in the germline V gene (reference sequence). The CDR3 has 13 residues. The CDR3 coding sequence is TGTGCCAGCACTTCAGTGGTAGGCTTCGAGCAGTACTTC. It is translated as CASTSVVGFEQYF.

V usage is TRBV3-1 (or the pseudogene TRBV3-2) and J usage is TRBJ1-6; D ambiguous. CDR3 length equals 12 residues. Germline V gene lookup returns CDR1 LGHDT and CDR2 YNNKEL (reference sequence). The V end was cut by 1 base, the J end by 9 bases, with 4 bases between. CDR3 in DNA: TGTGCCAGCAGCCAAGGAGGTTCACCCCTCCACTTT. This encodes CASSQGGSPLHF.

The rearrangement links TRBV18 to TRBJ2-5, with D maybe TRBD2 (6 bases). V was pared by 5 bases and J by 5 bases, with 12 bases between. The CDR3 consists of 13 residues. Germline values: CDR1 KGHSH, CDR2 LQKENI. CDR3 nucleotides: TGTGCCAGCTCAGATAGCGGACGTGAGACCCAGTACTTC. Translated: CASSDSGRETQYF.

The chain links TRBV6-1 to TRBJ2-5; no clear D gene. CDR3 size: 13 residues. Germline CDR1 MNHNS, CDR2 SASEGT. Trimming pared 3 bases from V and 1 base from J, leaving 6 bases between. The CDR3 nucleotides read TGTGCCAGCAGTGATTGGTCCCAAGAGACCCAGTACTTC. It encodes CASSDWSQETQYF.

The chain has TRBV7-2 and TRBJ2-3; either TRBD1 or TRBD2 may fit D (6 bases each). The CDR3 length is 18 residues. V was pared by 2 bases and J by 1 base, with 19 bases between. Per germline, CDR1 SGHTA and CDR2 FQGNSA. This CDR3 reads CASSLSWRGTGRTDTQYF. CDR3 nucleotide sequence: TGTGCCAGCAGCTTAAGCTGGAGGGGGACGGGGCGCACAGATACGCAGTATTTT.

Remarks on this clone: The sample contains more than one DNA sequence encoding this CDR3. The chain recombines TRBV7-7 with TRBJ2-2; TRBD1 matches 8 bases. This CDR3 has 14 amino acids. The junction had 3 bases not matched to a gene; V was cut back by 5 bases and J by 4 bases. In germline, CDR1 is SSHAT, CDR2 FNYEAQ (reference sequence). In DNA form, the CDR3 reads TGTGCCAGCAGCCCCGGGACAGGCACCGGGGAGCTGTTTTTT. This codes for CASSPGTGTGELFF.

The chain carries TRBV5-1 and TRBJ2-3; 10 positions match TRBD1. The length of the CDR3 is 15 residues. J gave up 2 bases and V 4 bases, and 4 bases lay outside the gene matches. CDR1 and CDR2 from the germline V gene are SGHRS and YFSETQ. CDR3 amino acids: CASSRDRGSTDTQYF. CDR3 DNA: TGCGCCAGCAGCCGGGACAGGGGATCCACAGATACGCAGTATTTT.

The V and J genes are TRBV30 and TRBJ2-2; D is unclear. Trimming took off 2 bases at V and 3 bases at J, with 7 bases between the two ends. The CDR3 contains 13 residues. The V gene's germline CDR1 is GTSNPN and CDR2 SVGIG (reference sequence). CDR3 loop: CAWSTQHTGELFF. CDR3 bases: TGTGCCTGGAGTACGCAACACACCGGGGAGCTGTTTTTT.

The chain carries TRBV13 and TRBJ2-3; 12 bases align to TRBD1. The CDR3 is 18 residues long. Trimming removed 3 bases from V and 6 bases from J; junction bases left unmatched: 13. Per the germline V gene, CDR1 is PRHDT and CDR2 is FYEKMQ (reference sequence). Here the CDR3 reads CASSFKGLGTGGADTQYF. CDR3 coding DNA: TGTGCCAGCAGCTTCAAGGGATTGGGGACAGGGGGCGCGGATACGCAGTATTTT. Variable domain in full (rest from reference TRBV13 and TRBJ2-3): AAGVIQSPRHLIKEKRETATLKCYPIPRHDTVYWYQQGPGQDPQFLISFYEKMQSDKGSIPDRFSAQQFSDYHSELNMSSLELGDSALYFCASSFKGLGTGGADTQYFGPGTRLTVL.

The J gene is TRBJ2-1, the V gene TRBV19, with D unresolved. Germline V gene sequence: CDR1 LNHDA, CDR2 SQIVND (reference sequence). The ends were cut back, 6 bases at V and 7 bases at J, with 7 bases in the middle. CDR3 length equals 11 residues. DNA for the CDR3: TGTGCCAGTAGCCGCGAGAATGAGCAGTTCTTC. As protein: CASSRENEQFF.

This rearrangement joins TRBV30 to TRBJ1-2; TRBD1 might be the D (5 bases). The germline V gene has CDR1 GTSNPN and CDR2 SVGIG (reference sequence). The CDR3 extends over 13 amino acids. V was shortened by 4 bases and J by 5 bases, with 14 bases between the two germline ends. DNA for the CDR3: TGTGCCTGGACTCCGAACGAGGGGTATGGCTACACCTTC. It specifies CAWTPNEGYGYTF.

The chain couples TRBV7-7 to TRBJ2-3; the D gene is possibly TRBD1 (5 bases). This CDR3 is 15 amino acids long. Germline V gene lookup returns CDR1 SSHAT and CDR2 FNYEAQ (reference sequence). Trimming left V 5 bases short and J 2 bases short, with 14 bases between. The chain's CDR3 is CASSPQGFPTDTQYF. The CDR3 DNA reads TGTGCCAGCAGCCCTCAGGGTTTCCCCACAGATACGCAGTATTTT.

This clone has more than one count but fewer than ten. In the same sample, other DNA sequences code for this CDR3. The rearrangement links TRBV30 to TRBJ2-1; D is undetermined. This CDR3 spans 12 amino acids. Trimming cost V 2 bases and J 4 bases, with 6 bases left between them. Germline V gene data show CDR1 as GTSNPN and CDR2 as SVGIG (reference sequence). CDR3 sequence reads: CAWSRSYNEQFF. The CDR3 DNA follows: TGTGCCTGGAGTAGAAGTTACAATGAGCAGTTCTTC.

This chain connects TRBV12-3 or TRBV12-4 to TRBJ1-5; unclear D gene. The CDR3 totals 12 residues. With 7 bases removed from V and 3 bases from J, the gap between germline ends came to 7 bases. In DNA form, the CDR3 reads TGTGCCAGCAAAAGAAACAATCAGCCCCAGCATTTT. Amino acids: CASKRNNQPQHF.

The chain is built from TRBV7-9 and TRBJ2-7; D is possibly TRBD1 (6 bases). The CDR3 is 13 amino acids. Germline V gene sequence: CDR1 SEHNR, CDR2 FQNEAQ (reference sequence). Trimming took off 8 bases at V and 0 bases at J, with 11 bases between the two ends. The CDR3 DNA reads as TGTGCCAGCCGACAGGAAAGCTCCTACGAGCAGTACTTC. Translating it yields CASRQESSYEQYF.

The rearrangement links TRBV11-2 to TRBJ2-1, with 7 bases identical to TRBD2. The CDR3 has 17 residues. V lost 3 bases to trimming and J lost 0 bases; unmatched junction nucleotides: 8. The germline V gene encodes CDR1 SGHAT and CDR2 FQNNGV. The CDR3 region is CASSFPSGGLSYNEQFF. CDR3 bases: TGTGCCAGCAGCTTCCCCTCGGGGGGTCTCTCCTACAATGAGCAGTTCTTC.

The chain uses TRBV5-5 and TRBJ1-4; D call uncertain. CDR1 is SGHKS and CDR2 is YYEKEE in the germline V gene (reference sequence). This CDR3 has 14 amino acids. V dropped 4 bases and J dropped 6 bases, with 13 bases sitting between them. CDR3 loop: CASSHVVGDEKLFF. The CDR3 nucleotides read TGTGCCAGCAGCCATGTGGTTGGGGATGAAAAACTGTTTTTT.

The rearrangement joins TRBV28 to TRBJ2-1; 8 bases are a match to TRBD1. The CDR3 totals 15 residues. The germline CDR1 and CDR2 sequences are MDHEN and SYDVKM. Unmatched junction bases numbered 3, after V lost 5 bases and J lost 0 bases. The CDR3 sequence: CASSPGTGSYNEQFF. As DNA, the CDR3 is TGTGCCAGCAGTCCCGGGACAGGCTCCTACAATGAGCAGTTCTTC.

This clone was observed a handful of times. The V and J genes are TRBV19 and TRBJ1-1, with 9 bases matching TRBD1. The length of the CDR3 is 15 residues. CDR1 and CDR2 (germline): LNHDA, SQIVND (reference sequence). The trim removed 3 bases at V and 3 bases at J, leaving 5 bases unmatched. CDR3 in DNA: TGTGCCAGTAGTATTCGGGGACAGGGCGACACTGAAGCTTTCTTT. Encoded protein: CASSIRGQGDTEAFF.

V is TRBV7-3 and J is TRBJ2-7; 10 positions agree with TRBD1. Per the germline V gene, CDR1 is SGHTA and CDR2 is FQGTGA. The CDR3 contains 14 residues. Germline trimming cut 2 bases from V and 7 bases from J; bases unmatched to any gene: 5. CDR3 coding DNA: TGTGCCAGCAGCTTAGGGACAGGGGAGAGGGAGCAGTACTTC. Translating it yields CASSLGTGEREQYF.

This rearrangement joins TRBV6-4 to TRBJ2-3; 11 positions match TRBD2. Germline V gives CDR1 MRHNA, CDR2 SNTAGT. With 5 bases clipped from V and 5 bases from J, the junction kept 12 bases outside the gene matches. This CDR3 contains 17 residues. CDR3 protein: CASSPYPTLAGEDTQYF. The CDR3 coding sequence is TGTGCCAGCAGTCCCTACCCTACACTAGCGGGGGAAGATACGCAGTATTTT.

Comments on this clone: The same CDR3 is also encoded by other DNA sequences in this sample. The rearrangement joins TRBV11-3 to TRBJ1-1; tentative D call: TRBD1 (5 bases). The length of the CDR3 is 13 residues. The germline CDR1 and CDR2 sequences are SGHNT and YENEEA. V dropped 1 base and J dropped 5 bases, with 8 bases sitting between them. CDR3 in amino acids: CASSLVGGTEAFF. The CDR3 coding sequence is TGTGCCAGCAGCTTAGTCGGGGGGACTGAAGCTTTCTTT.

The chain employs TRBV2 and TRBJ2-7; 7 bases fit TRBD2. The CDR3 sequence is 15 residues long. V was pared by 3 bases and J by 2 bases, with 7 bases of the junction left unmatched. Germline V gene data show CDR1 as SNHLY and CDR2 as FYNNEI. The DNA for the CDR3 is TGTGCCAGCAGTGATTTCCTAGCGGACACCTACGAGCAGTACTTC. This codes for CASSDFLADTYEQYF.

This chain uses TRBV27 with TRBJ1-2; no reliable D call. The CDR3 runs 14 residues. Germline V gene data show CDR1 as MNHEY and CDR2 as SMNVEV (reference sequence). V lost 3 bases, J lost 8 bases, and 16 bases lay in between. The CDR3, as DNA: TGTGCCAGCAGTTTTGGCTTCGGGCGAGGGGGCTACACCTTC. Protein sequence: CASSFGFGRGGYTF.

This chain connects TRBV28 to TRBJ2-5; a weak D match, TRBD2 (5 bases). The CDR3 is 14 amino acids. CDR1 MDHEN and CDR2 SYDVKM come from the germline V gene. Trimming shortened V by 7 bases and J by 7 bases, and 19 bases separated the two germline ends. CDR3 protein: CASTLGRGGPTQYF. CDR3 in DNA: TGTGCCAGCACCCTGGGGAGAGGTGGCCCGACCCAGTACTTC.

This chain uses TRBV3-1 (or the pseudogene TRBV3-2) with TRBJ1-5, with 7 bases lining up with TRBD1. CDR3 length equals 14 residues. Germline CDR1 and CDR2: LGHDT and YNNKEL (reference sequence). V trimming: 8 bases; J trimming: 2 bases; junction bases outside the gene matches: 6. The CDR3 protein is CASGQDFGNQPQHF. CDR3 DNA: TGTGCCAGCGGACAGGACTTTGGCAATCAGCCCCAGCATTTT.

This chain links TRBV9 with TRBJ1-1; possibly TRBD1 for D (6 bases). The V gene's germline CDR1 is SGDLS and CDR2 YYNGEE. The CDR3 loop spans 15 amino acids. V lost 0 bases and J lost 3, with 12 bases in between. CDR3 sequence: CASSVGGGAHTEAFF. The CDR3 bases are TGTGCCAGCAGCGTAGGAGGGGGGGCGCACACTGAAGCTTTCTTT. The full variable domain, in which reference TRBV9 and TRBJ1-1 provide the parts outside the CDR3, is DSGVTQTPKHLITATGQRVTLRCSPRSGDLSVYWYQQSLDQGLQFLIQYYNGEERAKGNILERFSAQQFPDLHSELNLSSLELGDSALYFCASSVGGGAHTEAFFGQGTRLTVV.

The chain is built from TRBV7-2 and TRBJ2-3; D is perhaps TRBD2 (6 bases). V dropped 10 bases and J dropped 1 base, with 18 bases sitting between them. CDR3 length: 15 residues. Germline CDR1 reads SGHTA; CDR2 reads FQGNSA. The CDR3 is CATGISRGRTDTQYF. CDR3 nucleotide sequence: TGTGCCACCGGGATCTCGCGGGGCCGCACAGATACGCAGTATTTT.

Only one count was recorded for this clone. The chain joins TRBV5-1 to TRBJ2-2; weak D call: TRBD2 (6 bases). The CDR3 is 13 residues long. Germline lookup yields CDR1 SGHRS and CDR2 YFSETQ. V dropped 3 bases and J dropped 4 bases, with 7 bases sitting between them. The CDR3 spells CASSWDSTGELFF. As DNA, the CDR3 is TGCGCCAGCAGCTGGGACTCCACCGGGGAGCTGTTTTTT.

CDR3 sequence reads: CASSPGDRSHQPQHF. The CDR3 DNA sequence: TGTGCCAGCAGTCCCGGGGACCGAAGCCATCAGCCCCAGCATTTT. V usage is TRBV6-5 and J usage is TRBJ1-5; D is perhaps TRBD1 (5 bases). The V end was cut by 5 bases, the J end by 5 bases, with 16 bases between. The V gene's germline CDR1 is MNHEY and CDR2 SVGAGI. The CDR3 consists of 15 residues.